These 16 T cell receptor beta chains were all obtained from the same sample, sequenced in a study of OX40 agonist ivuxolimab in advanced cancers. This table comes from immunoSEQ multiplex PCR, and its TCRdb copy is limited to in-frame clones, with some not included. The repertoire consists of approximately 77,000 clones, with 90% occurring once and the leading ten covering about 1.8%. The sample consisted of CD4+ or CD8+ T cells sorted from blood, taken in a trial of the OX40 agonist ivuxolimab. The origin of the receptors is an adult with an advanced solid tumor such as melanoma, head and neck, liver or kidney cancer.

V gene TRBV28 combines with J gene TRBJ1-5, with D possibly being TRBD1 (5 bases). The length of the CDR3 is 15 residues. Trimming cost V 2 bases and J 0 bases, with 8 bases left between them. The germline V gene has CDR1 MDHEN and CDR2 SYDVKM. CDR3 in DNA: TGTGCCAGCAGTTTAGGGGCCTATAGCAATCAGCCCCAGCATTTT. Translating it yields CASSLGAYSNQPQHF.

The genes are TRBV30 and TRBJ1-4; tentative D call: TRBD1 (6 bases). CDR3 size: 14 residues. The germline CDR1 and CDR2 sequences are GTSNPN and SVGIG (reference sequence). The ends were cut back, 0 bases at V and 8 bases at J, with 13 bases in the middle. CDR3 sequence reads: CAWSVGGDREKLFF. The CDR3 nucleotides read TGTGCCTGGAGTGTCGGGGGCGACCGAGAAAAACTGTTTTTT.

The rearrangement links TRBV5-1 to TRBJ2-2; the D is unclear. This CDR3 spans 14 amino acids. Trimming removed 0 bases from V and 0 bases from J, with 3 bases in between. Germline CDR1 reads SGHRS; CDR2 reads YFSETQ. CDR3: CASSLDPNTGELFF. The CDR3 DNA follows: TGCGCCAGCAGCTTGGACCCGAACACCGGGGAGCTGTTTTTT.

The gene calls are TRBV10-1 and TRBJ2-5, with TRBD1 as a possible D gene (5 bases). Trimming took 3 bases from V and 4 from J, leaving 15 bases between them. The CDR3 loop spans 15 amino acids. The germline gives CDR1 WNHNN, CDR2 SYGVQD (reference sequence). The CDR3 DNA is TGCGCCAGCAGTGACCAGGGCCTAGGAAGAGAGACCCAGTACTTC. Residues: CASSDQGLGRETQYF.

V usage is TRBV7-9 and J usage is TRBJ2-6; D gene uncertain. The CDR3 totals 14 residues. Deletions cut 5 bases from V and 0 bases from J, with 5 bases between. Germline CDR1 SEHNR, CDR2 FQNEAQ (reference sequence). For the CDR3, the DNA is TGTGCCAGCAGCCGCGACTCTGGGGCCAACGTCCTGACTTTC. Translating it yields CASSRDSGANVLTF.

This chain connects TRBV18 to TRBJ2-3; 11 positions match TRBD2. Germline values: CDR1 KGHSH, CDR2 LQKENI. V lost 3 bases, J lost 5 bases, and 7 bases stayed unmatched. This CDR3 has 16 amino acids. The CDR3 DNA sequence: TGTGCCAGCTCACCTCGAGGCCTAGCGGGAGGAGATACGCAGTATTTT. Translated, it gives CASSPRGLAGGDTQYF. The full variable domain, completed using reference TRBV18 and TRBJ2-3, is NAGVMQNPRHLVRRRGQEARLRCSPMKGHSHVYWYRQLPEEGLKFMVYLQKENIIDESGMPKERFSAEFPKEGPSILRIQQVVRGDSAAYFCASSPRGLAGGDTQYFGPGTRLTVL.

CDR3 amino acids: CASSPRGRQGAYEQYF. DNA of the CDR3: TGTGCCAGCAGCCCTAGAGGGAGACAGGGGGCCTACGAGCAGTACTTC. The genes are TRBV7-2 and TRBJ2-7, with 9 bases lining up with TRBD1. The trim removed 5 bases at V and 2 bases at J, leaving 10 bases unmatched. CDR3 length: 16 residues. In germline, CDR1 is SGHTA, CDR2 FQGNSA.

The chain recombines TRBV4-2 with TRBJ2-7, with 7 bases matching TRBD2. CDR1 and CDR2 from the germline V gene are LGHNA and YNFKEQ. CDR3 size: 17 residues. V lost 0 bases and J lost 4; bases outside the gene matches: 12. For the CDR3, the DNA is TGTGCCAGCAGCCAAGATGAGTCGCGGGAGACCTCATACGAGCAGTACTTC. Translated: CASSQDESRETSYEQYF.

This chain joins TRBV5-1 and TRBJ2-2; D possibly uses TRBD1 or TRBD2 (6 bases each). CDR3 length equals 15 residues. Germline V gene sequence: CDR1 SGHRS, CDR2 YFSETQ. Trimming pared 4 bases from V and 7 bases from J, leaving 17 bases between. CDR3 residues: CASSEGGYEGGELFF. The CDR3 coding sequence is TGCGCCAGCAGCGAGGGGGGATACGAAGGCGGGGAGCTGTTTTTT.

The genes are TRBV7-2 and TRBJ2-1; D is unresolved. The CDR3 is 15 residues long. V was trimmed by 5 bases and J by 7 bases, leaving 18 bases between them. Germline lookup yields CDR1 SGHTA and CDR2 FQGNSA. This chain's CDR3 is CASSGSGVVGNEQFF. CDR3 DNA sequence: TGTGCCAGCAGCGGTAGTGGCGTCGTAGGGAATGAGCAGTTCTTC.

This rearrangement joins TRBV7-8 to TRBJ2-5; perhaps TRBD1 as D (6 bases). With 5 bases removed from V and 5 bases from J, the gap between germline ends came to 18 bases. The CDR3 is made up of 15 amino acids. Germline CDR1 reads SGHVS; CDR2 reads FQNEAQ. The CDR3 DNA is TGTGCCAGCAGCGTAGGACGCATAAGGGGGGAGACCCAGTACTTC. Protein sequence: CASSVGRIRGETQYF. The whole variable domain, remainder taken from reference TRBV7-8 and TRBJ2-5, is GAGVSQSPRYKVAKRGQDVALRCDPISGHVSLFWYQQALGQGPEFLTYFQNEAQLDKSGLPSDRFFAERPEGSVSTLKIQRTQQEDSAVYLCASSVGRIRGETQYFGPGTRLLVL.

The chain joins TRBV5-1 to TRBJ1-5; possible D gene TRBD1, 5 bases. V was pared by 4 bases and J by 2 bases, with 7 bases between. CDR1 is SGHRS and CDR2 is YFSETQ in the germline V gene. CDR3 length equals 13 residues. CDR3 region: CASSGDGNQPQHF. DNA of the CDR3: TGCGCCAGCAGCGGGGACGGCAATCAGCCCCAGCATTTT. The variable domain in full, with the rest retrieved from reference TRBV5-1 and TRBJ1-5, is KAGVTQTPRYLIKTRGQQVTLSCSPISGHRSVSWYQQTPGQGLQFLFEYFSETQRNKGNFPGRFSGRQFSNSRSEMNVSTLELGDSALYLCASSGDGNQPQHFGDGTRLSIL.

The chain has TRBV6-5 and TRBJ2-5; unclear D gene. Germline V gives CDR1 MNHEY, CDR2 SVGAGI. V was trimmed by 5 bases and J by 4 bases, leaving 5 bases between them. This CDR3 region has 11 residues. The CDR3 sequence is CASSVGETQYF. The CDR3 bases are TGTGCCAGCAGTGTAGGAGAGACCCAGTACTTC.

This rearrangement joins TRBV19 to TRBJ1-3; unclear D gene. Trimming removed 3 bases at V and 1 base at J, with 4 bases between. Looked up from germline, CDR1 is LNHDA and CDR2 is SQIVND (reference sequence). This CDR3 is 13 amino acids long. The CDR3 here is CASSIESGNTIYF. The CDR3 region has the DNA TGTGCCAGTAGTATCGAGTCTGGAAACACCATATATTTT.

The genes are TRBV19 and TRBJ1-4; no reliable D call. CDR1 LNHDA and CDR2 SQIVND come from the germline V gene (reference sequence). The CDR3 covers 14 residues. Trimming left V 6 bases short and J 0 bases short, with 8 bases between. The DNA for the CDR3 is TGTGCCAGTAGCCTCGTTGCAACTAATGAAAAACTGTTTTTT. This sequence encodes CASSLVATNEKLFF.

This sequence joins TRBV7-2 and TRBJ2-3; D is unclear. CDR3 size: 14 residues. Trimming removed 7 bases at V and 1 base at J, with 12 bases between. CDR1 and CDR2 from the germline V gene are SGHTA and FQGNSA. CDR3 bases: TGTGCCAGCACCCGGACGGCTCGCACAGATACGCAGTATTTT. Protein: CASTRTARTDTQYF.